The clone carrying this T cell receptor (beta chain) was detected only once. Authors' analysis steps: Amplified reference gene primers provided the basis for estimating nucleated cell counts. TCRdb keeps only in-frame clones here, not all; method: immunoSEQ multiplex PCR. V and J calls and clone size come straight from that table; D and trimming were deduced from the DNA. The data contain fewer than 200,000 clones, about 85% of them singletons. The CDR3 runs to 13 residues. The germline gives CDR1 GTSNPN, CDR2 SVGIG (reference sequence). V dropped 1 base and J dropped 6 bases, with 12 bases sitting between them. The data originate from a study of blood T cell repertoires in COVID-19. Across the study: T cells, B-cell-depleted T cells, or PBMCs supplied cDNA or gDNA.

The sequencing sample was made of peripheral blood. This clonotype was obtained from a man aged 55 to 70 who had recovered from COVID-19. The chain joins TRBV30 to TRBJ1-1; D not certain. CDR3 amino acids: CAWSGYLGAEAFF. Written as DNA, the CDR3 is TGTGCCTGGAGTGGGTATTTGGGCGCTGAAGCTTTCTTT.